Sequencing of this T cell receptor (beta chain) was carried out in a study of tumor and adjacent non-tumor tissue in lung cancer. Study-wide context: The cohort had around eleven adenocarcinoma, 2 squamous cell and 1 small cell patients.

TCRbeta libraries were built with three rounds of nested PCR, modified from ARM-PCR. MiXCR was run by TCRdb on the multiplex PCR reads, yielding one entry per CDR3 protein. The data contain just over 200,000 distinct CDR3 sequences, 60% to 75% of them singletons. V trimming: 7 bases; J trimming: 5 bases; junction bases outside the gene matches: 9. The CDR3 covers 14 residues. Germline CDR1 reads SQVTM; CDR2 reads ANQGSEA. No cell sorting was done before RNA was extracted from the tissue. The J gene is TRBJ2-7, the V gene TRBV29-1; 12 bases are a match to TRBD2. The specimen sequenced was lung tumor tissue. The sequence came from a man between 60 and 70 years old with non-small cell lung cancer. The DNA of the CDR3 is TGCAGCGCCATGGGACTAGCGGGTTGTCACGAGCAGTACTTC. The encoded protein is CSAMGLAGCHEQYF.